Sequencing of this T cell receptor (beta chain) was carried out in a study of T cells in Graves' hyperthyroidism and ophthalmopathy. V was trimmed by 1 base and J by 5 bases, leaving 17 bases between them. The germline CDR1 and CDR2 sequences are DFQATT and SNEGSKA (reference sequence). This CDR3 comprises 15 residues. The sample holds many counts of this clonotype. The antigen is undetermined. Overall study findings and caveats: In simple terms, a model built on 13 V-J features told ophthalmopathy apart from stable hyperthyroidism. Model predictions of ophthalmopathy came a median approximately seven months before onset.

Subjects aged 18 to 65 presented with newly diagnosed hyperthyroidism of less than 2 months' duration. The CDR3 regions of TCR beta were amplified from RNA transcripts. The study used the HTBI primer set for a first-round RT-PCR of the TCR CDR3. Via MiXCR, TCRdb re-called the multiplex PCR reads, giving one row per CDR3 protein. The sample shows about 400,000 distinct CDR3 sequences, about 13% of them seen only once. This receptor was identified in a woman aged 18 to 35 with Graves' hyperthyroidism. Sequencing used blood. This chain joins TRBV20-1 and TRBJ1-2; a possible D gene is TRBD1 (5 bases). CDR3 nucleotide sequence: TGCAGTGCTAGAGGAGGCGCGCGGGGGGAATATGGCTACACCTTC. Translated, it gives CSARGGARGEYGYTF.